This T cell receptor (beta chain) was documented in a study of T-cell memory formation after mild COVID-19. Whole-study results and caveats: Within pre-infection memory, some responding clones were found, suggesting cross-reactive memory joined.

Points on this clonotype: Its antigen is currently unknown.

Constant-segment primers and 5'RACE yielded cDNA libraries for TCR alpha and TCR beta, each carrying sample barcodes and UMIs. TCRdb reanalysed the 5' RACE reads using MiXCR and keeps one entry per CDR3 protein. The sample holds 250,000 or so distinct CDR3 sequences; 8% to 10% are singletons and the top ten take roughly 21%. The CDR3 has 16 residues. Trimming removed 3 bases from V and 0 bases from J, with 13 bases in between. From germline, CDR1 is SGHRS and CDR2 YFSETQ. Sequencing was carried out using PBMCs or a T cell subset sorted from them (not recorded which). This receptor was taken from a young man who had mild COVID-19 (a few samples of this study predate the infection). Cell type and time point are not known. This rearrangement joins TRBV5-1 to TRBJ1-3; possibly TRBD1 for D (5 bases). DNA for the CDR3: TGCGCCAGCAGCTACGTATCCGGGGGCTCTGGAAACACCATATATTTT. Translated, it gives CASSYVSGGSGNTIYF.